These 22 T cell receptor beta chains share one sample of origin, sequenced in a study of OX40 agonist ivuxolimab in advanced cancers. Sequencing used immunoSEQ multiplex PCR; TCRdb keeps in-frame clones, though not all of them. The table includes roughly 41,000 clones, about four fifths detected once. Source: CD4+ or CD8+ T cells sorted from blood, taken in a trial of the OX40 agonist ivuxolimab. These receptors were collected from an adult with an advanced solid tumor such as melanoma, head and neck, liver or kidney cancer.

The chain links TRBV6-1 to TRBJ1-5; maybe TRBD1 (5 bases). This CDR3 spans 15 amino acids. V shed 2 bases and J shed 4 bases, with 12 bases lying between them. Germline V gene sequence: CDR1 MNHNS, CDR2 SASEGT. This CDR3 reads CASSEMSGPNQPQHF. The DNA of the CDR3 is TGTGCCAGCAGTGAAATGTCAGGGCCGAATCAGCCCCAGCATTTT.

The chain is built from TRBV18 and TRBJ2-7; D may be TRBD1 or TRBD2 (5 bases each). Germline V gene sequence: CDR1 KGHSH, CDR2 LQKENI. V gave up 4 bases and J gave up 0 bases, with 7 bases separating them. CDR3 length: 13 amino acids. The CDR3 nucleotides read TGTGCCAGCTCACTTGGGGGCTCCTACGAGCAGTACTTC. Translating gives CASSLGGSYEQYF.

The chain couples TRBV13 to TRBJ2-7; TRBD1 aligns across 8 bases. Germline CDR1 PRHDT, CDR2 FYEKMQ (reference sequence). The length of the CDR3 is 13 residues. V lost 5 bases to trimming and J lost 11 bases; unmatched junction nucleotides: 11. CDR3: CASSLGQGNFEYF. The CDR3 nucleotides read TGTGCCAGCAGCCTCGGACAGGGTAACTTCGAGTACTTC.

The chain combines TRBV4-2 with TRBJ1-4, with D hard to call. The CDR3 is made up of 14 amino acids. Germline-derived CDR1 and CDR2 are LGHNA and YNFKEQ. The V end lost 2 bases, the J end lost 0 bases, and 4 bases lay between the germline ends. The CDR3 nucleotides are TGTGCCAGCAGCCAACAGCCAACTAATGAAAAACTGTTTTTT. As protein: CASSQQPTNEKLFF.

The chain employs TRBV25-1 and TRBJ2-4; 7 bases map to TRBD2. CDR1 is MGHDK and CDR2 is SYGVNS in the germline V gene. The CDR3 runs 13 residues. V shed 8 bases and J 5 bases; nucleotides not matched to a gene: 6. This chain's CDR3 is CASSPRGENIQYF. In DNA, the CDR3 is TGTGCCAGCTCGCCCCGGGGGGAAAACATTCAGTACTTC.

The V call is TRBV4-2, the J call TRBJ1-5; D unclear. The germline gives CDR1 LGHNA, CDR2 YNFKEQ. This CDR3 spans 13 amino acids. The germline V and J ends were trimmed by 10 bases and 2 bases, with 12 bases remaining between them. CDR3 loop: CATGTGGNQPQHF. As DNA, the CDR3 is TGTGCCACCGGAACTGGGGGCAATCAGCCCCAGCATTTT.

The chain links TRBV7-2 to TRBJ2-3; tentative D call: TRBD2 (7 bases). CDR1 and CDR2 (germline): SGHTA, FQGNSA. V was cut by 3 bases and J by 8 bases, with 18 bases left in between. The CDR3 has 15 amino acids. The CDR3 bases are TGTGCCAGCAGCTTGGCGGGGGCCTCCATTGGTACGCAGTATTTT. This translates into CASSLAGASIGTQYF.

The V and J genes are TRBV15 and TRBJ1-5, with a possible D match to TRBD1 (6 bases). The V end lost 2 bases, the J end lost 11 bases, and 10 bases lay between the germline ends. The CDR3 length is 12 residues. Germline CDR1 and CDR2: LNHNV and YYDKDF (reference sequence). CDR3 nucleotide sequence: TGTGCCACCAGCAGACGACAGGAGGCCCAGCATTTT. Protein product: CATSRRQEAQHF.

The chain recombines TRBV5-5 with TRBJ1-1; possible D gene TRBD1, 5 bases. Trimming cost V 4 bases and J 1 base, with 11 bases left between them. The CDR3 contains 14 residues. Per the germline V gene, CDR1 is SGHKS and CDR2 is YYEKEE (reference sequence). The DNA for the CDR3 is TGTGCCAGCAGCCCATCGGGACGGAACACTGAAGCTTTCTTT. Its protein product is CASSPSGRNTEAFF. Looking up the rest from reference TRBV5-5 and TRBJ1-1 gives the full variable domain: DAGVTQSPTHLIKTRGQQVTLRCSPISGHKSVSWYQQVLGQGPQFIFQYYEKEERGRGNFPDRFSARQFPNYSSELNVNALLLGDSALYLCASSPSGRNTEAFFGQGTRLTVV.

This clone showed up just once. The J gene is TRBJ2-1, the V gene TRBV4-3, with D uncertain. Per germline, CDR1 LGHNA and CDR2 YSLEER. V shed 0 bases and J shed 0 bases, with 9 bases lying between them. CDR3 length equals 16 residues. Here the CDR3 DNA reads TGCGCCAGCAGCCAAGAAGCCCAGAGCTCCTACAATGAGCAGTTCTTC. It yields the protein CASSQEAQSSYNEQFF.

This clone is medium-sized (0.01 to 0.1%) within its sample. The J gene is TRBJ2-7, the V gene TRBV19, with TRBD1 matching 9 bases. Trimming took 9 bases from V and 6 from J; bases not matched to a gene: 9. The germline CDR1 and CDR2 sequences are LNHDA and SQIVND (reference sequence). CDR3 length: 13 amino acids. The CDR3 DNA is TGTGCCAGCGGACGGGACAGGGTTAGCGAGCAGTACTTC. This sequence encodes CASGRDRVSEQYF.

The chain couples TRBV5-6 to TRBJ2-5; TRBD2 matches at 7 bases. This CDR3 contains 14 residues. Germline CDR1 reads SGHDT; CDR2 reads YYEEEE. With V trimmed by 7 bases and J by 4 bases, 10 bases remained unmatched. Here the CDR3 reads CASRAGLELETQYF. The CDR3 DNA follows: TGTGCCAGCCGAGCGGGGCTAGAACTAGAGACCCAGTACTTC.

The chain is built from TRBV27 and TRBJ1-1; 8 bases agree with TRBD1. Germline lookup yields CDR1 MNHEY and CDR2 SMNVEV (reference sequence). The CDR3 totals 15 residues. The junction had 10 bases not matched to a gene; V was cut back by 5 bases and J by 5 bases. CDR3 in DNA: TGTGCCAGCAGTCCCCAGGACAGGGTAGGGACTGAAGCTTTCTTT. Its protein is CASSPQDRVGTEAFF.

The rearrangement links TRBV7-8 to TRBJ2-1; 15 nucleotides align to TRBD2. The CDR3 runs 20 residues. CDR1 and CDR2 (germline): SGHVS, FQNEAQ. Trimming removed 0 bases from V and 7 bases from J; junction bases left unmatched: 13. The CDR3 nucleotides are TGTGCCAGCAGCTTAGCGACGGGACTAGCGGGGGGCCCCTCCACAAATGAGCAGTTCTTC. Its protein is CASSLATGLAGGPSTNEQFF.

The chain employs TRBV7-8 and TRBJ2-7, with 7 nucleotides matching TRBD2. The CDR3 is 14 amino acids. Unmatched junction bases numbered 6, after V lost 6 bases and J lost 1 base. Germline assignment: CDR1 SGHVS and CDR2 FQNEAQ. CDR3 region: CASRGSGASYEQYF. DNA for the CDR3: TGTGCCAGCAGAGGGAGCGGGGCTTCCTACGAGCAGTACTTC.

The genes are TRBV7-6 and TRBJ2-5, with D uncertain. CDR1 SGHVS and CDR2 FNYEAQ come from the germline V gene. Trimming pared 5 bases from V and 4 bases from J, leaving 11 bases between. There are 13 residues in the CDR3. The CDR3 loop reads CASSLRQGETQYF. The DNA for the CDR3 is TGTGCCAGCAGCCTGAGACAAGGAGAGACCCAGTACTTC.

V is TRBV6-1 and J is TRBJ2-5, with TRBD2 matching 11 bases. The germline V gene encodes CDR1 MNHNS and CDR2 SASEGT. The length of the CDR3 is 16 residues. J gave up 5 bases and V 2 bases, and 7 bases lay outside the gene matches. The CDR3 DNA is TGTGCCAGCAGTGAACGTAGCGGGGGGGCCGGGGAGACCCAGTACTTC. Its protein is CASSERSGGAGETQYF.

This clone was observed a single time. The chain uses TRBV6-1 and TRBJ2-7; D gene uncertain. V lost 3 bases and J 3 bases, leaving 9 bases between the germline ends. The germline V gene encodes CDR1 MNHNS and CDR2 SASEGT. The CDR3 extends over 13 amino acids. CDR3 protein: CASSEVGLYEQYF. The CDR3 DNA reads TGTGCCAGCAGTGAGGTCGGCCTCTACGAGCAGTACTTC.

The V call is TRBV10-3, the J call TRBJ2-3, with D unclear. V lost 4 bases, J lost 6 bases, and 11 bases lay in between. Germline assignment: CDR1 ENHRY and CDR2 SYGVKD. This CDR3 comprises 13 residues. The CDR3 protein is CAISVAQIDTQYF. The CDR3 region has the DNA TGTGCCATCAGTGTCGCACAGATCGATACGCAGTATTTT.

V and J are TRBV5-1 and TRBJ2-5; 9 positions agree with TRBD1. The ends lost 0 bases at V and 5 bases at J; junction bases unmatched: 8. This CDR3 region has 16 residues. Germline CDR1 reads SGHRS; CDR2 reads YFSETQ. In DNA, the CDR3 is TGCGCCAGCAGCTTGGCGAACAGGGGGCGCGGGGAGACCCAGTACTTC. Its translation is CASSLANRGRGETQYF.

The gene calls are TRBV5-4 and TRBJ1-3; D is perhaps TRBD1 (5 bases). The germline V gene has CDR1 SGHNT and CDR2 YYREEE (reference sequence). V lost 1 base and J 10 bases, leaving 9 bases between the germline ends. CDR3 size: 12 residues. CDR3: CASSLRGDTIYF. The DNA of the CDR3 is TGTGCCAGCAGCTTGCGGGGCGATACCATATATTTT. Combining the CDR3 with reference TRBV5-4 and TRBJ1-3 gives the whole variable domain ETGVTQSPTHLIKTRGQQVTLRCSSQSGHNTVSWYQQALGQGPQFIFQYYREEENGRGNFPPRFSGLQFPNYSSELNVNALELDDSALYLCASSLRGDTIYFGEGSWLTVV.

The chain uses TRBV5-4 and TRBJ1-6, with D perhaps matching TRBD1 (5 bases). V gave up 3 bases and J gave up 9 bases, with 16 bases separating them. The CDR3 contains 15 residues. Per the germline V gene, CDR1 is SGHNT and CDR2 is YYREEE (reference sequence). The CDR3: CASSSPREVGSPLHF. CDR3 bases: TGTGCCAGCAGCTCCCCCAGGGAGGTTGGTTCACCCCTCCACTTT. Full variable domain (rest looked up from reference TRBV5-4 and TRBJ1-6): ETGVTQSPTHLIKTRGQQVTLRCSSQSGHNTVSWYQQALGQGPQFIFQYYREEENGRGNFPPRFSGLQFPNYSSELNVNALELDDSALYLCASSSPREVGSPLHFGNGTRLTVT.